Following are 13 T cell receptor beta chains from one sample sequenced in a study of regulatory T cells in long-lasting Graves disease. Time point noted: newly diagnosed GD, antithyroid drugs for less than 3 months. From RNA extracted from PBMCs, the TCR library was made. With iRepertoire HTBI primers and Arm-PCR of CDR3 regions, TCR beta libraries were built. TCRdb independently ran MiXCR on the multiplex PCR reads; one entry per CDR3 protein. The profile covers about 620,000 distinct CDR3 sequences, with approximately 15% appearing a single time and about 18% taken by the ten largest. Separately, the same data were catalogued under a study of T cells in Graves' hyperthyroidism and ophthalmopathy.

The sample in question was peripheral blood mononuclear cells (PBMCs), obtained at new diagnosis, from a patient treated with antithyroid drugs. Source of these receptors: a woman in her twenties or thirties with Graves disease.

CDR3 residues: CASSGRLGGLGDGEQFF. The CDR3, as DNA: TGTGCCAGCAGCGGGAGACTGGGGGGACTAGGCGACGGTGAGCAGTTCTTC. The genes are TRBV9 and TRBJ2-1; 8 positions agree with TRBD2. The CDR3 spans 17 residues. The ends lost 3 bases at V and 9 bases at J; junction bases unmatched: 17. CDR1 is SGDLS and CDR2 is YYNGEE in the germline V gene.

The rearrangement uses TRBV20-1 and TRBJ2-7, with D possibly being TRBD1 or TRBD2 (5 bases each). Germline V gene sequence: CDR1 DFQATT, CDR2 SNEGSKA (reference sequence). With 3 bases removed from V and 5 bases from J, the gap between germline ends came to 26 bases. The CDR3 is 17 amino acids. The CDR3 spells CSASVPRGRRTVNEQYF. CDR3 nucleotides: TGCAGTGCTAGCGTCCCGAGGGGACGCCGGACTGTGAACGAGCAGTACTTC.

V and J are TRBV18 and TRBJ1-1, with D perhaps matching TRBD1 (6 bases). CDR1 and CDR2 from the germline V gene are KGHSH and LQKENI. This CDR3 region has 16 residues. The V end lost 5 bases, the J end lost 0 bases, and 16 bases lay between the germline ends. The CDR3 DNA reads TGTGCCAGCTCAAGAAAGACAGGTTCTATGAACACTGAAGCTTTCTTT. Protein sequence: CASSRKTGSMNTEAFF.

The chain combines TRBV11-3 with TRBJ2-3, with a possible D match to TRBD1 (5 bases). CDR3 length: 13 amino acids. Germline CDR1 reads SGHNT; CDR2 reads YENEEA. V was cut by 2 bases and J by 9 bases, with 12 bases left in between. The CDR3 DNA follows: TGTGCCAGCAGCTTAAATCAGCAGGGAACGCAGTATTTT. It codes for CASSLNQQGTQYF.

A remark on this clonotype: A much larger clone sits a single nucleotide away, making a read error possible. The gene calls are TRBV28 and TRBJ1-5; D is ambiguous. Germline lookup yields CDR1 MDHEN and CDR2 SYDVKM. The CDR3 contains 15 residues. Written as DNA, the CDR3 is TGTGTCAGCAGTTTCGGGGAGCCAGGCAATCAGCCCCAGCATTTT. Amino acids: CVSSFGEPGNQPQHF.

In its sample, this clonotype was seen a few times. V is TRBV20-1 and J is TRBJ2-5; 9 nucleotides line up with TRBD1. Germline V gene lookup returns CDR1 DFQATT and CDR2 SNEGSKA (reference sequence). The V and J ends lost 1 base and 1 base, in that order; junction bases with no gene match: 13. The CDR3 is 18 residues long. This CDR3 reads CSARVFGAGGQGQETQYF. The DNA of the CDR3 is TGCAGTGCTAGAGTATTCGGCGCTGGGGGACAGGGCCAAGAGACCCAGTACTTC.

This clonotype was recorded a few times. The CDR3 sequence: CASSARTLGGIPNNEQFF. The CDR3 nucleotides are TGTGCCAGCAGTGCTAGAACCCTTGGCGGGATCCCCAACAATGAGCAGTTCTTC. This rearrangement joins TRBV7-2 to TRBJ2-1; D may be TRBD2 (6 bases). CDR1 is SGHTA and CDR2 is FQGNSA in the germline V gene. The CDR3 covers 18 residues. Trimming took off 6 bases at V and 5 bases at J, with 26 bases between the two ends. Combining the CDR3 with reference TRBV7-2 and TRBJ2-1 gives the whole variable domain GAGVSQSPSNKVTEKGKDVELRCDPISGHTALYWYRQSLGQGLEFLIYFQGNSAPDKSGLPSDRFSAERTGGSVSTLTIQRTQQEDSAVYLCASSARTLGGIPNNEQFFGPGTRLTVL.

The chain combines TRBV24-1 with TRBJ2-7; 7 bases agree with TRBD2. Germline V lookup: CDR1 KGHDR, CDR2 SFDVKD. CDR3 size: 14 residues. V lost 4 bases, J lost 4 bases, and 6 bases stayed unmatched. The CDR3 loop reads CATSEGGSFYEQYF. CDR3 nucleotide sequence: TGTGCCACCAGTGAGGGCGGGAGTTTTTACGAGCAGTACTTC.

CDR3 sequence (DNA): TGTGCCAGCACCCTAGGGACAGGGATTGATACGCAGTATTTT. This translates into CASTLGTGIDTQYF. The genes are TRBV28 and TRBJ2-3, with 9 nucleotides matching TRBD1. With 7 bases clipped from V and 6 bases from J, the junction kept 8 bases outside the gene matches. The CDR3 runs to 14 residues. Germline CDR1 MDHEN, CDR2 SYDVKM.

V and J are TRBV5-6 and TRBJ1-1; possible D gene TRBD1, 5 bases. V lost 7 bases and J lost 0, with 19 bases in between. The CDR3 extends over 16 amino acids. Germline CDR1 reads SGHDT; CDR2 reads YYEEEE. The CDR3 coding sequence is TGTGCCAGCTTCCCACAGGCTAACTTAATGAACACTGAAGCTTTCTTT. This translates into CASFPQANLMNTEAFF.

In its sample, this clonotype was seen many times. The CDR3 spells CASTPGGGAGNTIYF. DNA for the CDR3: TGTGCCAGCACCCCAGGTGGCGGAGCTGGAAACACCATATATTTT. The chain couples TRBV7-2 to TRBJ1-3, with no clear D. V was cut by 7 bases and J by 2 bases, with 15 bases left in between. CDR1 and CDR2 (germline): SGHTA, FQGNSA. CDR3 length: 15 residues.

The sample holds many counts of this clonotype. V usage is TRBV3-1 and J usage is TRBJ1-4, with a possible D match to TRBD1 (5 bases). The ends were cut back, 5 bases at V and 5 bases at J, with 12 bases in the middle. The CDR3 contains 14 residues. Germline V gene sequence: CDR1 LGHDT, CDR2 YNNKEL (reference sequence). Here the CDR3 DNA reads TGTGCCAGCAGCAGCAGGGTCGACAATGAAAAACTGTTTTTT. Amino acid sequence: CASSSRVDNEKLFF.

This clonotype was seen repeatedly, ten times or more. This chain connects TRBV6-5 to TRBJ1-1; D is unresolved. Trimming took 2 bases from V and 7 from J, leaving 5 bases between them. CDR1 is MNHEY and CDR2 is SVGAGI in the germline V gene. CDR3 length: 11 amino acids. CDR3 in DNA: TGTGCCAGCAGTTACAGGTTTGAAGCTTTCTTT. Its protein is CASSYRFEAFF.